This note documents a single TCR beta chain sequence. Study processing details: Nucleated cell number was recorded as an estimate derived from reference gene primer amplification. Profiling relied on immunoSEQ multiplex PCR, and the TCRdb table lists in-frame clones only, not all of them. V and J calls and clone size come straight from that table; D and trimming were deduced from the DNA. Of approximately 50,000 clones in the sample, approximately 90% were seen once. This entry comes from a study of blood T cell repertoires in COVID-19. Study at large: From the United States, Italy and Spain came samples of acute and convalescent COVID-19. T cells, B-cell-depleted T cells, or PBMCs supplied cDNA or gDNA.

In germline, CDR1 is LGHNA, CDR2 YNFKEQ. V was clipped by 1 base and J by 0 bases, with 13 bases between them. The CDR3 has 16 amino acids. V and J are TRBV4-2 and TRBJ2-7; a possible D gene is TRBD2 (6 bases). The origin of this receptor is a man aged 40-50 years with acute or convalescent COVID-19. Sequencing was performed on peripheral blood. Here the CDR3 DNA reads TGTGCCAGCAGCCAAGTGGGGAGGACTGGCTCCTACGAGCAGTACTTC. Protein sequence: CASSQVGRTGSYEQYF.